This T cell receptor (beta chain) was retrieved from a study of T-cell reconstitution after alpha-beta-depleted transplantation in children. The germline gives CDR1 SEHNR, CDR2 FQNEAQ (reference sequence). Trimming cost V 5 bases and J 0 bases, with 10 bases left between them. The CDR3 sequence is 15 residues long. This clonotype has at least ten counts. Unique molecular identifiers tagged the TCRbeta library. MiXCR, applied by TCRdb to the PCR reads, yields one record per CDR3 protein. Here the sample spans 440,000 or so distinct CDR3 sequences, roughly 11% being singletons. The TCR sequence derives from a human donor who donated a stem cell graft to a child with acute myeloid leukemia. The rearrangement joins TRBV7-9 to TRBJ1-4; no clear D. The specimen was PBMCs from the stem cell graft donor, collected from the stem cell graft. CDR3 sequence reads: CASSPFGTTNEKLFF. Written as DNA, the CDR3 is TGTGCCAGCAGCCCCTTCGGAACAACTAATGAAAAACTGTTTTTT.